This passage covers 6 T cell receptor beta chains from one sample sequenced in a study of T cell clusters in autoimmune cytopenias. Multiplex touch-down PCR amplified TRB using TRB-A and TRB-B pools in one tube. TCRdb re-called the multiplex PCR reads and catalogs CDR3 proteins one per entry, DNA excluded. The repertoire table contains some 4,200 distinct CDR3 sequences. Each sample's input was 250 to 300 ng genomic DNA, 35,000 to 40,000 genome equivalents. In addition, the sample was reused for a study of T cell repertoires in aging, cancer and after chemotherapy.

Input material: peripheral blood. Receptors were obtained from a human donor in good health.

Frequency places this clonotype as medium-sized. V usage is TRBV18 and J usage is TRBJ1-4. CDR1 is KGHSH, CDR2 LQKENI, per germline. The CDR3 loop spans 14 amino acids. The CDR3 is CASSPLEGDEKLFF. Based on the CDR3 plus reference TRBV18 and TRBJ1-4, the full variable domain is NAGVMQNPRHLVRRRGQEARLRCSPMKGHSHVYWYRQLPEEGLKFMVYLQKENIIDESGMPKERFSAEFPKEGPSILRIQQVVRGDSAAYFCASSPLEGDEKLFFGSGTQLSVL.

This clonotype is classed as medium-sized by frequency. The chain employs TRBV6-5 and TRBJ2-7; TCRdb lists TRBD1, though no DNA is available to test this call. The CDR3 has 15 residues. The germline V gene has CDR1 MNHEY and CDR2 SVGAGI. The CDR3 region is CASSYRGQGVYEQYF.

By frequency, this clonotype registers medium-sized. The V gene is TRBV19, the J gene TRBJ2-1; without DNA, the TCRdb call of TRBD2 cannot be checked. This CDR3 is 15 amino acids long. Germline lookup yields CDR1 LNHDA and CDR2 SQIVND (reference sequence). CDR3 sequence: CASSYSGLGWDEQFF.

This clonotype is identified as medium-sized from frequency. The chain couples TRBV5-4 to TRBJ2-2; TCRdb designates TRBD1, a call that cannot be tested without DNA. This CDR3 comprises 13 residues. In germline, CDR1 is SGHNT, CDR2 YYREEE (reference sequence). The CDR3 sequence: CAYRGANTGELFF.

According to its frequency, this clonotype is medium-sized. The CDR3 loop is CASSRASGNSNQPQHF. The chain uses TRBV6-9 and TRBJ1-5. The CDR3 runs to 16 residues. Germline V gene sequence: CDR1 MNHGY, CDR2 SVAAGI.

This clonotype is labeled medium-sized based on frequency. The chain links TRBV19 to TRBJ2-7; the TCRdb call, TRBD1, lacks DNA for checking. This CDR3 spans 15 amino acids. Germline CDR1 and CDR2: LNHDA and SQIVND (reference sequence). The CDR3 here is CASSPSVDGSYEQYF.